This T cell receptor beta chain was sequenced in a study of T cell responses to AZD1222 COVID-19 vaccine (dated by TCRdb to the early 2020s). About the investigation overall: TCR sequencing covered over 230 trial participants: 200 to 220 given two doses of AZD1222 and around 26 given two doses of MenACWY control vaccine. Trial participants were enrolled by age into 18-55, 56-69 and 70-plus year subgroups, with 148, 28 and 57 TCR-sequenced participants respectively.

The CDR3 regions of human TCRbeta chains were subjected to immunosequencing. Per the source publication's procedure: Repertoire TCRs were matched against a reference library of SARS-CoV-2-specific TCRs generated with the MIRA antigen-specificity platform. Breadth was defined as the fraction of unique TCRs that were SARS-CoV-2-associated. Depth was defined as the fraction of total T cells that were SARS-CoV-2-associated. Each spike-specific TCR was assigned to its reactive spike region and to a CD4 or CD8 class using the MIRA data. Log10-transformed breadth and depth values were compared by one-way ANOVA with Sidak's multiple comparisons tests. Held by TCRdb, this immuneACCESS table contains in-frame sequences only and omits some clones. Under half of the omission traces to an unresolved V gene where checked; the cause of the rest is unknown. The V and J calls and clone size were taken over from that table, and D and trimming were inferred from the DNA. Present in this sample are some 180,000 clones, around 90% of which were seen just once. 1.5% to 2% of the sample rests with the top ten.

The sample's time point label is to be understood as: about 28 days (+/-7) after the second vaccine dose. Because spike-specific TCR depth and breadth did not differ between the two schedules, AZD1222 recipients who got a second dose at roughly 4 weeks were pooled with those who got a second dose at roughly 12 weeks. Vaccinee samples were obtained from the UK trials COV001 and COV002, which included a single-blind randomized controlled phase 2/3 trial of AZD1222 (ChAdOx1 nCoV-19) in healthy adults. For TCRbeta chain sequencing, PBMC samples from trial participants were taken at day 0 and at day 28 after the second dose. Here is what the overall study found, with its caveats: In the small 56-69-year group, the increase in depth fell short of significance, most likely because of low power. Reportedly, close to half of the unique spike-specific TCRs recognized epitopes lying outside the regions that are mutated in the B.1.351 and B.1.1.7 variants. Because no day 14 peak-response samples were available, repertoires were characterized only after the peak T cell response. Participants were mostly white British and included more females than males, and it was suggested by the authors that clonal diversity may have been underestimated. CD4 TCRs associated with the vaccine covered the entire spike protein, and the dominant responses were in regions 160-218 and 743-854. Conclusions about previously exposed vaccinees are limited because only a handful of AZD1222 recipients were SARS-CoV-2 seropositive at baseline. After two AZD1222 doses, both the breadth and the depth of spike-specific TCRs were significantly higher than at day 0 and than in MenACWY recipients.

Remarks on this clone: What this receptor recognizes is not known. The record has no base qualities; no much larger clone is one base away.

V is reduced by 6 bases and J by 5 bases, leaving a spacing of 17 bases between them. Its CDR3 holds 15 amino acids, cysteine through phenylalanine. Only CDR3 DNA remains: 45 bases, in frame from the first base. Reading the germline V gene gives CDR1 ENHRY and CDR2 SYGVKD. The material was peripheral blood, obtained 28 days after the second AZD1222 dose. The receptor's source is an adult who received the AZD1222 COVID-19 vaccine. This chain joins TRBV10-3 to TRBJ1-5; the D gene is perhaps TRBD1, on 5 matching bases. The sequenced DNA is TGTGCCATCAGCCCTCGGGGGACGGAGGATCAGCCCCAGCATTTT. This gives the protein CAISPRGTEDQPQHF.